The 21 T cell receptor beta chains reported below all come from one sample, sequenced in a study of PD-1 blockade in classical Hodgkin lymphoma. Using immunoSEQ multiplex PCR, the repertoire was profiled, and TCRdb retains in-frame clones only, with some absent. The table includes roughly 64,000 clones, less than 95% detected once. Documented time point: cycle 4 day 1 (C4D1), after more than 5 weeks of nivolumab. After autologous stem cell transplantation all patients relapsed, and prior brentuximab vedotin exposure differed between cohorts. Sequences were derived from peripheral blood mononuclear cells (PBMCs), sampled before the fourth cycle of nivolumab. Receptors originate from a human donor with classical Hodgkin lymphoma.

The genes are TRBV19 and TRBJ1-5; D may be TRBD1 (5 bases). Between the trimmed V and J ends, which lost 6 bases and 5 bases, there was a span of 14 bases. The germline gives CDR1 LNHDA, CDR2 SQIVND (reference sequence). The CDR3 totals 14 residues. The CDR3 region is CASRHQGADQPQHF. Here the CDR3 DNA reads TGTGCCAGTAGACATCAAGGGGCGGATCAGCCCCAGCATTTT.

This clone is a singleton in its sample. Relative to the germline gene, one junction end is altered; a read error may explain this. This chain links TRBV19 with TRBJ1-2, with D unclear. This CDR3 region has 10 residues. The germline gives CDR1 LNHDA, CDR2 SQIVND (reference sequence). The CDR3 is CASRDDFLLF. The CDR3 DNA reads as TGTGCCAGTCGAGACGATTTTCTTCTCTTC.

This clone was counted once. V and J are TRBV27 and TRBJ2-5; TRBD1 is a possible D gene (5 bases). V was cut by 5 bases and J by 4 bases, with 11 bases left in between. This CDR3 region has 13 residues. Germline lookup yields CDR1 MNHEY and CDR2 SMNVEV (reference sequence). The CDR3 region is CASSLRVGETQYF. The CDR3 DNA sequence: TGTGCCAGCAGTCTCAGGGTCGGAGAGACCCAGTACTTC.

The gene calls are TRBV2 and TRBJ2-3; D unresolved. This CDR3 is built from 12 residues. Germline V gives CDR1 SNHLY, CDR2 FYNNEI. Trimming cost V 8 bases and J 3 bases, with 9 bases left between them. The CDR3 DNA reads TGTGCCAGCGGGTTTTCAACAGATACGCAGTATTTT. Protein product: CASGFSTDTQYF. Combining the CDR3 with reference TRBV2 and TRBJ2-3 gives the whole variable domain EPEVTQTPSHQVTQMGQEVILRCVPISNHLYFYWYRQILGQKVEFLVSFYNNEISEKSEIFDDQFSVERPDGSNFTLKIRSTKLEDSAMYFCASGFSTDTQYFGPGTRLTVL.

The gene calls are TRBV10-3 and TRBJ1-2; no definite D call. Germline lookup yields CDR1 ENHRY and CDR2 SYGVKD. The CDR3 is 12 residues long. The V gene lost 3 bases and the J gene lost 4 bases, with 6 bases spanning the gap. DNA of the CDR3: TGTGCCATCAGTGATAGACTCTATGGCTACACCTTC. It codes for CAISDRLYGYTF.

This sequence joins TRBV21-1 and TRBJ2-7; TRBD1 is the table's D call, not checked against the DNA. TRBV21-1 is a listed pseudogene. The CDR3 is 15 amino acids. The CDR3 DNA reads TGTGCCAGCACCCTACAGGGAAAGAGCTCCTACGAGCAGTACTTC. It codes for CASTLQGKSSYEQYF.

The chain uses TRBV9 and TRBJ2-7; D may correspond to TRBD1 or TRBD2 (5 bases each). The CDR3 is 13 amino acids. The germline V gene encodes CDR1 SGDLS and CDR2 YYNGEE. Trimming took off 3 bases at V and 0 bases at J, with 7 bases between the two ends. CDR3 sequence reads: CASSGDVSYEQYF. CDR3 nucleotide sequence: TGTGCCAGCAGCGGGGACGTCTCCTACGAGCAGTACTTC.

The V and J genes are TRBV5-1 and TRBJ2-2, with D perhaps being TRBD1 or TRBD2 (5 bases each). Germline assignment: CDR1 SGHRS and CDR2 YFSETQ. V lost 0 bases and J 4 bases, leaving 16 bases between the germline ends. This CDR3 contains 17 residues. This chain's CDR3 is CASSLAVSGLGTGELFF. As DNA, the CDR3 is TGCGCCAGCAGCTTGGCGGTCTCGGGGCTGGGCACCGGGGAGCTGTTTTTT.

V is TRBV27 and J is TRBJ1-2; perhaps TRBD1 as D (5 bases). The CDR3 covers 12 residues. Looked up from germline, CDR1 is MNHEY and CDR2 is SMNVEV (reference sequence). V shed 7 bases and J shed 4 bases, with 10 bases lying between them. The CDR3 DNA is TGTGCCAGCATGAACAGGCTCTATGGCTACACCTTC. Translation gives CASMNRLYGYTF.

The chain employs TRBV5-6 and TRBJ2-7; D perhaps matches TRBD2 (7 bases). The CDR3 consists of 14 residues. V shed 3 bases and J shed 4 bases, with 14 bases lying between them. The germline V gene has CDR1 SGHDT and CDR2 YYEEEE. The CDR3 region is CASSWAGARYEQYF. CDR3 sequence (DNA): TGTGCCAGCAGCTGGGCGGGGGCGAGGTACGAGCAGTACTTC.

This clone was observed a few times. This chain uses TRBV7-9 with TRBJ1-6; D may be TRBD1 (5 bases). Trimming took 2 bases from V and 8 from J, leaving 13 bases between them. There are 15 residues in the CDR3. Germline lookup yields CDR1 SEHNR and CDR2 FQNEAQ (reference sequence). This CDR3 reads CASSLNAGGDSPLHF. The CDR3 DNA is TGTGCCAGCAGCTTAAACGCGGGGGGGGATTCACCCCTCCACTTT.

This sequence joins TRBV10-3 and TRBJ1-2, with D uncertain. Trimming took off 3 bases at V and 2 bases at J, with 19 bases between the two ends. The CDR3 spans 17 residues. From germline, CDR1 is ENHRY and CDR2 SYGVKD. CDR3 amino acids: CAISDFFLGSTNYGYTF. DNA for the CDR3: TGTGCCATCAGTGATTTCTTTTTGGGCAGTACAAACTATGGCTACACCTTC.

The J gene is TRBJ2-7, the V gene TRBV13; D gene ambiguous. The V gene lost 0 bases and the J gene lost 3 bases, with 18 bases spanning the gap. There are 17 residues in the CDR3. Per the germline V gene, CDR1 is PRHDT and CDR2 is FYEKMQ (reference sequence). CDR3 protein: CASSLGGSNPPLYEQYF. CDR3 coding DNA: TGTGCCAGCAGCTTAGGTGGATCAAACCCCCCTCTCTACGAGCAGTACTTC.

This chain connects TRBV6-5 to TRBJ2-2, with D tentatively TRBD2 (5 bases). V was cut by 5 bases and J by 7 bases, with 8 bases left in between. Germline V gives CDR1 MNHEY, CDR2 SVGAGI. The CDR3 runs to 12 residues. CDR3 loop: CASSPGDGELFF. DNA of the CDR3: TGTGCCAGCAGTCCCGGGGACGGGGAGCTGTTTTTT.

CDR3 in amino acids: CASSEARTGTDPEKLFF. For the CDR3, the DNA is TGTGCCAGCAGTGAAGCGAGAACCGGGACAGACCCTGAAAAACTGTTTTTT. The V gene is TRBV6-1, the J gene TRBJ1-4, with 7 nucleotides matching TRBD1. The length of the CDR3 is 17 residues. The germline V gene has CDR1 MNHNS and CDR2 SASEGT. J gave up 7 bases and V 0 bases, and 11 bases lay outside the gene matches.

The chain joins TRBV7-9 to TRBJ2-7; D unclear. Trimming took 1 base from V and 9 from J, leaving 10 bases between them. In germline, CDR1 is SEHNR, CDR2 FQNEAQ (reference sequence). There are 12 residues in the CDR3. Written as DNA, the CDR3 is TGTGCCAGCAGCTTAGGTTCGGTTGCGCAGTACTTC. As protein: CASSLGSVAQYF.

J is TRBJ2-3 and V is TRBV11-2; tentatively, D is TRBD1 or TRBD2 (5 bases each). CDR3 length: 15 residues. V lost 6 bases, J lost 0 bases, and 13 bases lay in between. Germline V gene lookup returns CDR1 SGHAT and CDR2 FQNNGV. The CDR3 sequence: CASRAGTESTDTQYF. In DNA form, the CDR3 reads TGTGCCAGCAGGGCCGGGACCGAGAGCACAGATACGCAGTATTTT.

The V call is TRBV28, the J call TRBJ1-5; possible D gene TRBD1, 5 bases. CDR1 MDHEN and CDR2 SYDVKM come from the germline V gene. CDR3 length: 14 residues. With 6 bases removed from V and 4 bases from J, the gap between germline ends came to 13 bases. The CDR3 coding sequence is TGTGCCAGCAGGCCCGACAGAGCGAATCAGCCCCAGCATTTT. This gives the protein CASRPDRANQPQHF.

The CDR3 DNA reads as TGTGCCAGCAGCTTAGCATCGGGGTGGGAGACCCAGTACTTC. The encoded protein is CASSLASGWETQYF. J is TRBJ2-5 and V is TRBV13; possibly TRBD2 for D (5 bases). V was pared by 1 base and J by 5 bases, with 11 bases between. The germline gives CDR1 PRHDT, CDR2 FYEKMQ (reference sequence). This CDR3 has 14 amino acids.

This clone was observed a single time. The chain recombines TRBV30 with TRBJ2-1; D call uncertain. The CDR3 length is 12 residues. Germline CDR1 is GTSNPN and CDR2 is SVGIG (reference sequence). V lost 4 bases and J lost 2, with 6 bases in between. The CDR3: CAWNPAYNEQFF. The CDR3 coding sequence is TGTGCCTGGAATCCAGCCTACAATGAGCAGTTCTTC.

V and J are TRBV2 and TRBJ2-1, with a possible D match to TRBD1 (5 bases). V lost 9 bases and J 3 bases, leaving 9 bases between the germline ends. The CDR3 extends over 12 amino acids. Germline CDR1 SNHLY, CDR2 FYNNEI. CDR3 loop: CARRQFYNEQFF. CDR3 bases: TGTGCCAGACGACAGTTCTACAATGAGCAGTTCTTC.